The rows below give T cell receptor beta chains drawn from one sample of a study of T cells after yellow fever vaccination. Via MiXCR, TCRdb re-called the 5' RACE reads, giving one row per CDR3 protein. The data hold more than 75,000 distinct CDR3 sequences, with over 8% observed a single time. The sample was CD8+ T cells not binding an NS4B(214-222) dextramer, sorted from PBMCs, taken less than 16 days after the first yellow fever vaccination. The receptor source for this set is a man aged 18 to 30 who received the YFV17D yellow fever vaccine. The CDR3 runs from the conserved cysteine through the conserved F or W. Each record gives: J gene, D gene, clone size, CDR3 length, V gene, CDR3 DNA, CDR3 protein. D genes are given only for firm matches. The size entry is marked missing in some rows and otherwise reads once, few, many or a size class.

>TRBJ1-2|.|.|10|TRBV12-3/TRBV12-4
TGTGCCAGCAGGGGTCGAGGCTACACCTTC
CASRGRGYTF
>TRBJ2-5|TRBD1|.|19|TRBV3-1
TGTGCCAGCAGCCTGACTCCGGGACAGGGGCGCCTCTACCAAGAGACCCAGTACTTC
CASSLTPGQGRLYQETQYF
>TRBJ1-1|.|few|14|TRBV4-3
TGCGCCAGCAGCCAACAGGGAGGTGGCGCTGAAGCTTTCTTT
CASSQQGGGAEAFF
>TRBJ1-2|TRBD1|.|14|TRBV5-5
TGTGCCAGCAGCAGGACAGGGGGCACTTATGGCTACACCTTC
CASSRTGGTYGYTF
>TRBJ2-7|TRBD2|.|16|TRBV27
TGTGCCAGCAGTTTCCTACTAGCGGGGGGGCCTCACGAGCAGTACTTC
CASSFLLAGGPHEQYF
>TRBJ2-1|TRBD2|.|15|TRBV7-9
TGTGCCAGCAGCATTAAATCTAGCGGGTACAATGAGCAGTTCTTC
CASSIKSSGYNEQFF
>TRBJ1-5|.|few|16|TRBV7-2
TGTGCCAGCAGCTTAAAACCGGTTGGCTTCAATCAGCCCCAGCATTTT
CASSLKPVGFNQPQHF
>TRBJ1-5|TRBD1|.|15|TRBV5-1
TGCGCCAGCAGCTTGAGAGGGGGCCCCAATCAGCCCCAGCATTTT
CASSLRGGPNQPQHF
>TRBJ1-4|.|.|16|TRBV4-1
TGCGCCAGCAGCCAAGGAGGGAGGATTGCTAATGAAAAACTGTTTTTT
CASSQGGRIANEKLFF
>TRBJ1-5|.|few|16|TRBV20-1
TGCAGTGCTAGAGCCGCCCAAAGCTTGAGCAATCAGCCCCAGCATTTT
CSARAAQSLSNQPQHF
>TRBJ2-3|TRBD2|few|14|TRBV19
TGTGCCAGTAGTATTGGACTAGCCGCAGATACGCAGTATTTT
CASSIGLAADTQYF
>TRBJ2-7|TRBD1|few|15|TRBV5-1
TGCGCCAGCAGCTTGGGGACAGGGGGTGCCTACGAGCAGTACTTC
CASSLGTGGAYEQYF
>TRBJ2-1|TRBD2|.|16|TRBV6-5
TGTGCCAGCAGTTACTCTCTGGCGGGGGGGATAAATGAGCAGTTCTTC
CASSYSLAGGINEQFF
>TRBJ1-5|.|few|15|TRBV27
TGTGCCAGCAGCCCTAGACAACGACAGGATCAGCCCCAGCATTTT
CASSPRQRQDQPQHF
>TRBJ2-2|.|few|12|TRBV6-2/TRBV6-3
TGTGCCAGCTCCAGGCATACCGGGGAGCTGTTTTTT
CASSRHTGELFF
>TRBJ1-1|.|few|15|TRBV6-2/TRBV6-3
TGTGCCAGCAGTTACTCCGCCAGGGCAAGCACTGAAGCTTTCTTT
CASSYSARASTEAFF
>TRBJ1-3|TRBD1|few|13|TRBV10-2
TGCGCCACCTCGACAGGGTCTGGAAACACCATATATTTT
CATSTGSGNTIYF
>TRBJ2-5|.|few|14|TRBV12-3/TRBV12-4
TGTGCCAGCAGTTCCCGACAGGGGAGGGGGACCCAGTACTTC
CASSSRQGRGTQYF
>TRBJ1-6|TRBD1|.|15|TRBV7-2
TGTGCCAGCAGCTTAGAGGGCAGGGGGGATTCACCCCTCCACTTT
CASSLEGRGDSPLHF
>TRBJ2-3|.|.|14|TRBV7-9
TGTGCCAGCAGCTTAGTACTAAGCACAGATACGCAGTATTTT
CASSLVLSTDTQYF
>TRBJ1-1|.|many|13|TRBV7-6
TGTGCCAGCAGCTTTGGTGGGGGCACTGAAGCTTTCTTT
CASSFGGGTEAFF
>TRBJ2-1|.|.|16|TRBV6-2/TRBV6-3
TGTGCCAGCAGTTACGAGACCTCAAGGGCTATCGATGAGCAGTTCTTC
CASSYETSRAIDEQFF
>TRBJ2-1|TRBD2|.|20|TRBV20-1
TGCAGTGCTAGAGATACGGGACTAGCGGGGGGCCGACGAAAATACAATGAGCAGTTCTTC
CSARDTGLAGGRRKYNEQFF
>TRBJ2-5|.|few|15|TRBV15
TGTGCCACCAGCAGGGAGGGGGCTAGTCGTGAGACCCAGTACTTC
CATSREGASRETQYF
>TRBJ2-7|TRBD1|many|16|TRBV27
TGTGCCAGCAGCAAAACTCTTGACAGGGATAATTACGAGCAGTACTTC
CASSKTLDRDNYEQYF
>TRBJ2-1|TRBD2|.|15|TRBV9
TGTGCCAGCAGCGTACGGGGGGAACTCTACAATGAGCAGTTCTTC
CASSVRGELYNEQFF
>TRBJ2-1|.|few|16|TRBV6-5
TGTGCCAGCAGTTTATGCCTAGCGTGCTCCTACAATGAGCAGTTCTTC
CASSLCLACSYNEQFF
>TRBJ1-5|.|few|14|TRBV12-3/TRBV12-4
TGTGCCAGCAGTTACAGGGTTACGAGTCAGCCCCAGCATTTT
CASSYRVTSQPQHF
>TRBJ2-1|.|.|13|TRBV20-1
TGCAGTGCTAGGGAACAGGGAAAGTATGAGCAGTTCTTC
CSAREQGKYEQFF
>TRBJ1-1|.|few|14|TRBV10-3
TGTGCCATCAGTGGGCCGGGACAGAACACTGAAGCTTTCTTT
CAISGPGQNTEAFF
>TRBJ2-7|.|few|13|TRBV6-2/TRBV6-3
TGTGCCAGCCGCCCACCTAAGGGATACGAGCAGTACTTC
CASRPPKGYEQYF
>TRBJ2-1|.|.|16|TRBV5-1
TGCGCCAGCAGCTGGGCTGGGGTAGGACGAGACAATGAGCAGTTCTTC
CASSWAGVGRDNEQFF
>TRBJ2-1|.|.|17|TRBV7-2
TGTGCCAGCAGCCTTAGCCAGCGGGTGGGCCAGTACAATGAGCAGTTCTTC
CASSLSQRVGQYNEQFF
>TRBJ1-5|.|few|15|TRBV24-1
TGTGCCACCAGTGACCGGACAGTGTTGAATCAGCCCCAGCATTTT
CATSDRTVLNQPQHF
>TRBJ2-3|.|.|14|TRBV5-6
TGTGCCAGCAGCTTGGACGGGAACACAGATACGCAGTATTTT
CASSLDGNTDTQYF
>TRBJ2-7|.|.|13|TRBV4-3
TGCGCCAGCAGCCCCCAAATGGCCTACGAGCAGTACTTC
CASSPQMAYEQYF
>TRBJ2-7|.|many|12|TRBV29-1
TGCAGCGGTTTTGACAGGTCCTACGAGCAGTACTTC
CSGFDRSYEQYF
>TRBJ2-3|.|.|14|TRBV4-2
TGTGCCAGCAGCCAAGTCAGCAGGTCAGATACGCAGTATTTT
CASSQVSRSDTQYF
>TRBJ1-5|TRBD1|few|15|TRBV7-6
TGTGCCAGCAGCCCGACAGGGTGGAGCAATCAGCCCCAGCATTTT
CASSPTGWSNQPQHF
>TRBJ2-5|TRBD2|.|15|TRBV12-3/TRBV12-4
TGTGCCAGCGGGCGGCTAGCGGGGGCCCAAGAGACCCAGTACTTC
CASGRLAGAQETQYF
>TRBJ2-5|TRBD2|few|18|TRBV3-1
TGTGCCAGCAGCCCCCGACTAGCGGGGGCTCTGTACCAAGAGACCCAGTACTTC
CASSPRLAGALYQETQYF
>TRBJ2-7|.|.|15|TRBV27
TGTGCCAGCAGTTTAGGGGCCAAGGGGACGCGGGAGCAGTACTTC
CASSLGAKGTREQYF
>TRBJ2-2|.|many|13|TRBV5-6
TGTGCCAGCAGCTTGGGTGCTCCCGGGGAGCTGTTTTTT
CASSLGAPGELFF
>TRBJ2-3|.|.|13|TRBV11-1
TGTGCCAGCAGAGGGATCGGGGCAGATACGCAGTATTTT
CASRGIGADTQYF
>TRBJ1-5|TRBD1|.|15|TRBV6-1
TGTGCCAGCAGAACCTATACAGGGGTAAATCAGCCCCAGCATTTT
CASRTYTGVNQPQHF
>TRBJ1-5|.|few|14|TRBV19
TGTGCCAGTAGCAGAGGGGGGACCAATCAGCCCCAGCATTTT
CASSRGGTNQPQHF
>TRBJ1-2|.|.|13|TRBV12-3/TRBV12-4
TGTGCCAGCAGCGTCGGCAATAACTATGGCTACACCTTC
CASSVGNNYGYTF
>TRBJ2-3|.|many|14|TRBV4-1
TGCGCCAGCAGCCAAGAACCCTTGGGAGATACGCAGTATTTT
CASSQEPLGDTQYF
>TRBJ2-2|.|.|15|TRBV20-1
TGCAGTGCTACCGCCAGTCGCAGGAACACCGGGGAGCTGTTTTTT
CSATASRRNTGELFF
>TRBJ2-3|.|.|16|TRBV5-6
TGTGCCAGCAGCTTGGTTGGCGGGCCTTCCACAGATACGCAGTATTTT
CASSLVGGPSTDTQYF
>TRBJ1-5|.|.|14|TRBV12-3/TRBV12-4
TGTGCCAGCCACTCAAGCAGGGCAAATCAGCCCCAGCATTTT
CASHSSRANQPQHF
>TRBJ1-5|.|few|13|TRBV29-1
TGCAGCGTAACCGACCCCCAGGGTCAGCCCCAGCATTTT
CSVTDPQGQPQHF
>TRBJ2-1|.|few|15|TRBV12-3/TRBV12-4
TGTGCCAGCAGTACGACCCGTGGGTGGGACAATGAGCAGTTCTTC
CASSTTRGWDNEQFF
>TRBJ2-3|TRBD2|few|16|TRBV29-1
TGCAGCGTTGTTTGGCTAGCGGGGGGGAGCACAGATACGCAGTATTTT
CSVVWLAGGSTDTQYF
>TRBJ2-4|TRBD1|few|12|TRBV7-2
TGTGCCAGCGGGTTCGGGGACAGAATTCAGTACTTC
CASGFGDRIQYF
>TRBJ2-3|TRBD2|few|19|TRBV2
TGTGCCAGCAGGTCCCCGGGACTAGGGTTCCCTGCTAGCACAGATACGCAGTATTTT
CASRSPGLGFPASTDTQYF
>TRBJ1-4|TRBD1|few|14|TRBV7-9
TGTGCCAGCAGCCGGACAGGTCCGGATGAAAAACTGTTTTTT
CASSRTGPDEKLFF
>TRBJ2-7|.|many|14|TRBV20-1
TGCAGTGCTAGAGCCACCGGATCGGGATACGAGCAGTACTTC
CSARATGSGYEQYF
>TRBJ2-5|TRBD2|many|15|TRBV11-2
TGTGCCAGCAGCTTTGCCGGGACTATCCAAGAGACCCAGTACTTC
CASSFAGTIQETQYF
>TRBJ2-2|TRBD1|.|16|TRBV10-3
TGTGCCATCAGTGGTTCCGGGACAGGGGATACCGGGGAGCTGTTTTTT
CAISGSGTGDTGELFF